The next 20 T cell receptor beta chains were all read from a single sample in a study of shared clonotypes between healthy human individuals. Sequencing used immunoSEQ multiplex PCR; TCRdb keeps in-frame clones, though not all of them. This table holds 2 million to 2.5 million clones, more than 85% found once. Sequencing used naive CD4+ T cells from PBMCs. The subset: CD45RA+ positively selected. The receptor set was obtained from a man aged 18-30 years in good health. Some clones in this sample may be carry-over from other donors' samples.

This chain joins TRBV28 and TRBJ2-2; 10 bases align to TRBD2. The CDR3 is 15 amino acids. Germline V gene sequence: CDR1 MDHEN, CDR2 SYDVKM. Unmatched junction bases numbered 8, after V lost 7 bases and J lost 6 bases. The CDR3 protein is CASKAITSGAGELFF. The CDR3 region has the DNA TGTGCCAGCAAGGCGATCACTAGCGGGGCCGGGGAGCTGTTTTTT.

CDR3 amino acids: CASSLTGGRTEAFF. As DNA, the CDR3 is TGTGCCAGCAGCTTAACAGGGGGCAGAACTGAAGCTTTCTTT. The chain couples TRBV7-3 to TRBJ1-1, with 7 bases that match TRBD1. CDR1 is SGHTA, CDR2 FQGTGA, per germline. V lost 0 bases, J lost 5 bases, and 3 bases stayed unmatched. There are 14 residues in the CDR3.

The CDR3 loop reads CASSLNRDRGEAFF. The DNA of the CDR3 is TGTGCCAGCAGTCTAAACCGGGACAGGGGTGAAGCTTTCTTT. The chain is built from TRBV9 and TRBJ1-1, with TRBD1 matching 10 bases. The CDR3 loop spans 14 amino acids. Looked up from germline, CDR1 is SGDLS and CDR2 is YYNGEE. V lost 5 bases and J lost 7; bases outside the gene matches: 8.

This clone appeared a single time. CDR3 coding DNA: TGTGCCAGCAGTCCATGGAGGGGGACAGGGATTCGGCATCAGCCCCAGCATTTT. Translating it yields CASSPWRGTGIRHQPQHF. This chain joins TRBV28 and TRBJ1-5; 9 positions match TRBD1. The CDR3 totals 18 residues. Germline CDR1 and CDR2: MDHEN and SYDVKM. The trim removed 5 bases at V and 5 bases at J, leaving 16 bases unmatched.

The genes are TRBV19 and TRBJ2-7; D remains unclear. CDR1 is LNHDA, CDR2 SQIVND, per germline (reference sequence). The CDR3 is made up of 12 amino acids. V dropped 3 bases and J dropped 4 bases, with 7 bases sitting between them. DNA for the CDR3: TGTGCCAGTAGTATGATTGGTTACGAGCAGTACTTC. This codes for CASSMIGYEQYF.

The CDR3 region is CAGTGNYEQYF. CDR3 nucleotides: TGCGCCGGGACAGGGAATTACGAGCAGTACTTC. The chain carries TRBV23-1 and TRBJ2-7; 9 bases agree with TRBD1. TRBV23-1 is known as an ORF, though its function is uncertain. With 11 bases clipped from V and 4 bases from J, the junction kept 3 bases outside the gene matches. This CDR3 is built from 11 residues.

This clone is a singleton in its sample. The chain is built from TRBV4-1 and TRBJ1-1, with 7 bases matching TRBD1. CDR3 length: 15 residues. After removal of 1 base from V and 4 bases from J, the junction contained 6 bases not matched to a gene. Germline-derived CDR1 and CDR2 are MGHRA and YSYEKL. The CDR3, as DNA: TGCGCCAGCAGCCAAGCCTCAACAGGGGTCACTGAAGCTTTCTTT. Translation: CASSQASTGVTEAFF.

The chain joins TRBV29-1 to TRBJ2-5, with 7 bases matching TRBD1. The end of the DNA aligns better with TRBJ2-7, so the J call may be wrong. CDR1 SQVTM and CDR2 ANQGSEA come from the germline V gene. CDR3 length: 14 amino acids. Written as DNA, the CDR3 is TGCAGCGTGGGCCGGGACAGTGCTACCTACGAGCAGTACTTC. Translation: CSVGRDSATYEQYF.

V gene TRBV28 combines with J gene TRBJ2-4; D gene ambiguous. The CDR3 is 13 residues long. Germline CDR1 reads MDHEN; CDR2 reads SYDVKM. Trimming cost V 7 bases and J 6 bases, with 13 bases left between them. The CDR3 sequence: CASNAAKANIQYF. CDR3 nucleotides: TGTGCCAGCAATGCGGCAAAAGCAAACATTCAGTACTTC.

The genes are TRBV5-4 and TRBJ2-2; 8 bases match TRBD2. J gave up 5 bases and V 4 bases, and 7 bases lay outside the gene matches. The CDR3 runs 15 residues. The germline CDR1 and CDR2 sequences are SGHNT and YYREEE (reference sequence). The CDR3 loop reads CASSLGLGRTGELFF. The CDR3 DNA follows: TGTGCCAGCAGCCTGGGACTAGGTCGGACCGGGGAGCTGTTTTTT.

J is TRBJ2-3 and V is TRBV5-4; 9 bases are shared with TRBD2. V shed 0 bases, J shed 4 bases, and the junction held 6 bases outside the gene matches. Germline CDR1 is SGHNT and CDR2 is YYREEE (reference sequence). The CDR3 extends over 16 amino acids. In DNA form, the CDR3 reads TGTGCCAGCAGCTTGGGGGTAGCGGGAGCGTCAGATACGCAGTATTTT. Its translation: CASSLGVAGASDTQYF.

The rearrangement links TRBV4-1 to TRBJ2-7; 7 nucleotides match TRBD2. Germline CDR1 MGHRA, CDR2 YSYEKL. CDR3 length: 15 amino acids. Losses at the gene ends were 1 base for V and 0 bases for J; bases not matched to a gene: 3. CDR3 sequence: CASSQGLADSYEQYF. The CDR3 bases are TGCGCCAGCAGCCAAGGGCTAGCGGACTCCTACGAGCAGTACTTC.

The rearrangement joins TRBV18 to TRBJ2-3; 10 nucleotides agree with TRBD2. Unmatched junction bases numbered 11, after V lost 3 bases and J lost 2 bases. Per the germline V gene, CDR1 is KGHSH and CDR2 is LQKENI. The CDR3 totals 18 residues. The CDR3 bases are TGTGCCAGCTCACCTCGCCCTACTAGCGGGACGGACACAGATACGCAGTATTTT. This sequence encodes CASSPRPTSGTDTDTQYF.

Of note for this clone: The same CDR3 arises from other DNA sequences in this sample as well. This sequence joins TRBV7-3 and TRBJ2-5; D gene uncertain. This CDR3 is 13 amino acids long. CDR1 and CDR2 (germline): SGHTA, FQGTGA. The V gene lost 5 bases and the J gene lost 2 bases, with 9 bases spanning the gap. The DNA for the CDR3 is TGTGCCAGCAGCCTAAGGGTACAAGAGACCCAGTACTTC. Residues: CASSLRVQETQYF.

The CDR3 loop is CASRLGQGANEQFF. The DNA of the CDR3 is TGTGCCAGCAGACTCGGACAGGGGGCGAATGAGCAGTTCTTC. The V and J genes are TRBV28 and TRBJ2-1; 11 nucleotides line up with TRBD1. The CDR3 covers 14 residues. Trimming at V came to 6 bases and at J to 7 bases, leaving 5 bases not matched to a gene. The germline V gene has CDR1 MDHEN and CDR2 SYDVKM. Combining the CDR3 with reference TRBV28 and TRBJ2-1 gives the whole variable domain DVKVTQSSRYLVKRTGEKVFLECVQDMDHENMFWYRQDPGLGLRLIYFSYDVKMKEKGDIPEGYSVSREKKERFSLILESASTNQTSMYLCASRLGQGANEQFFGPGTRLTVL.

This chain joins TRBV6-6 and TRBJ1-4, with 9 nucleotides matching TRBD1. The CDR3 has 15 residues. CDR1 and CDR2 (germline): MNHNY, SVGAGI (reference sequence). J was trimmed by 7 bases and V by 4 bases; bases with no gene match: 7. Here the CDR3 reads CASSSRGQGTEKLFF. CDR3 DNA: TGTGCCAGCAGTTCCCGAGGACAGGGGACTGAAAAACTGTTTTTT.

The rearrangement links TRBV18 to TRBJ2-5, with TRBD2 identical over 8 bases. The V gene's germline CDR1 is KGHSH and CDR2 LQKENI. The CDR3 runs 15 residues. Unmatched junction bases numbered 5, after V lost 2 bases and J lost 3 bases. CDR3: CASSPGAGVEETQYF. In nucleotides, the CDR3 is TGTGCCAGCTCACCAGGAGCGGGAGTGGAAGAGACCCAGTACTTC.

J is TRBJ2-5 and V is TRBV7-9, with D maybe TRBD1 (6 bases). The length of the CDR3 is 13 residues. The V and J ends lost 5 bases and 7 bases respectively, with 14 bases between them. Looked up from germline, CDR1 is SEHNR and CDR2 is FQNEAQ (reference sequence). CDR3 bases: TGTGCCAGCAGCCCACAGGGCGGGCTGACCCAGTACTTC. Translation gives CASSPQGGLTQYF.

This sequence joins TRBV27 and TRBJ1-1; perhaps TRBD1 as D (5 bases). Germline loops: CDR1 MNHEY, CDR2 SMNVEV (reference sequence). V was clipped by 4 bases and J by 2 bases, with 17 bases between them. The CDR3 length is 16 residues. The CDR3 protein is CASSSLAGQSNTEAFF. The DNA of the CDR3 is TGTGCCAGCAGTTCCCTTGCGGGGCAAAGTAACACTGAAGCTTTCTTT.

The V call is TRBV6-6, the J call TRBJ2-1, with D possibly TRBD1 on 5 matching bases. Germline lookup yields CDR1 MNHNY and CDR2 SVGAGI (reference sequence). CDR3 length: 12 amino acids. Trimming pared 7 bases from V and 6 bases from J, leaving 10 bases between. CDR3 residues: CASTGHGNEQFF. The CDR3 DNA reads TGTGCCAGCACCGGACATGGCAATGAGCAGTTCTTC.